The 10 T cell receptor beta chains in this list originate from one sample, sequenced in a study of T cell responses to AZD1222 COVID-19 vaccine. Generated by immunoSEQ multiplex PCR, the TCRdb table keeps only in-frame clones and is missing some. The sample lists 110,000 or so clones; roughly 88% were seen once. Sequenced here: peripheral blood, sampled on day 0 of AZD1222 vaccination. These receptors originate from an adult in good health.

The chain carries TRBV5-1 and TRBJ1-1; the match to TRBD1 covers 11 bases. The J segment lost 6 bases and the V segment lost 4 bases, leaving 8 bases of the junction unmatched. In germline, CDR1 is SGHRS, CDR2 YFSETQ. The CDR3 sequence is 15 residues long. This chain's CDR3 is CASSPGTGGLPEAFF. CDR3 DNA sequence: TGCGCCAGCAGCCCAGGGACAGGGGGTCTACCTGAAGCTTTCTTT.

V is TRBV6-6 and J is TRBJ1-1; D gene uncertain. The CDR3 spans 18 residues. Germline V lookup: CDR1 MNHNY, CDR2 SVGAGI (reference sequence). V was shortened by 5 bases and J by 1 base, with 23 bases between the two germline ends. The DNA for the CDR3 is TGTGCCAGCAGTCGATCCGCTTGGCAGGAGAATGGGAACACTGAAGCTTTCTTT. Translation: CASSRSAWQENGNTEAFF.

V and J are TRBV24-1 and TRBJ2-5, with D unclear. Trimming removed 8 bases from V and 5 bases from J, with 14 bases in between. The CDR3 has 13 residues. The germline gives CDR1 KGHDR, CDR2 SFDVKD. CDR3 bases: TGTGCCACCAACTCAAGGGCCGGGGAGACCCAGTACTTC. Protein product: CATNSRAGETQYF.

The sample holds one count of this clone. The rearrangement links TRBV5-4 to TRBJ2-3; 10 positions match TRBD2. Germline V gene lookup returns CDR1 SGHNT and CDR2 YYREEE (reference sequence). J was trimmed by 2 bases and V by 6 bases; bases with no gene match: 15. CDR3 length: 18 residues. CDR3 DNA sequence: TGTGCCAGCACCTGGTGGTCGGGTAGCGGGAGGATCACAGATACGCAGTATTTT. Translating it yields CASTWWSGSGRITDTQYF.

This clone was observed a handful of times. The chain is built from TRBV28 and TRBJ2-1; TRBD1 is a possible D gene (6 bases). CDR1 is MDHEN and CDR2 is SYDVKM in the germline V gene. V was shortened by 6 bases and J by 3 bases, with 15 bases between the two germline ends. The CDR3 spans 15 residues. In DNA form, the CDR3 reads TGTGCCAGCAGGACCGCAGGGGATAACTACAATGAGCAGTTCTTC. Its protein product is CASRTAGDNYNEQFF. Full variable domain (remainder filled in from reference TRBV28 and TRBJ2-1): DVKVTQSSRYLVKRTGEKVFLECVQDMDHENMFWYRQDPGLGLRLIYFSYDVKMKEKGDIPEGYSVSREKKERFSLILESASTNQTSMYLCASRTAGDNYNEQFFGPGTRLTVL.

The rearrangement joins TRBV28 to TRBJ2-3; TRBD2 aligns across 8 bases. The length of the CDR3 is 17 residues. Germline trimming cut 5 bases from V and 2 bases from J; bases unmatched to any gene: 12. Germline V gene lookup returns CDR1 MDHEN and CDR2 SYDVKM. CDR3 in amino acids: CASSPPGVAGPTDTQYF. CDR3 nucleotides: TGTGCCAGCAGTCCACCGGGGGTAGCGGGACCCACAGATACGCAGTATTTT.

J is TRBJ1-1 and V is TRBV18; tentatively, D is TRBD1 (6 bases). V shed 4 bases and J shed 2 bases, with 14 bases lying between them. The germline gives CDR1 KGHSH, CDR2 LQKENI. The CDR3 is made up of 15 amino acids. The CDR3 bases are TGTGCCAGCTCACGGGAGTACAGGGATAACACTGAAGCTTTCTTT. This sequence encodes CASSREYRDNTEAFF.

The gene calls are TRBV12-3 or TRBV12-4 and TRBJ2-7; 7 nucleotides line up with TRBD1. The CDR3 extends over 12 amino acids. Trimming cost V 8 bases and J 2 bases; bases outside gene matches: 3. Written as DNA, the CDR3 is TGTGCCAGCGCTGACAGGGCCTACGAGCAGTACTTC. Protein sequence: CASADRAYEQYF.

The chain has TRBV15 and TRBJ1-2, with TRBD1 identical over 7 bases. The J segment lost 7 bases and the V segment lost 5 bases, leaving 10 bases of the junction unmatched. From germline, CDR1 is LNHNV and CDR2 YYDKDF (reference sequence). The CDR3 loop spans 14 amino acids. The CDR3 sequence is CATSSTVGGPGYTF. As DNA, the CDR3 is TGTGCCACCAGCTCAACTGTAGGGGGCCCTGGCTACACCTTC.

Here the CDR3 DNA reads TGTGCCAGCAGCTTGGGACAGGGAGGGGCAGATACGCAGTATTTT. It yields the protein CASSLGQGGADTQYF. The chain combines TRBV5-6 with TRBJ2-3; tentatively, D is TRBD1 or TRBD2 (7 bases each). The CDR3 contains 15 residues. Germline assignment: CDR1 SGHDT and CDR2 YYEEEE. V was pared by 0 bases and J by 4 bases, with 12 bases between. The entire variable domain, with the rest obtained from reference TRBV5-6 and TRBJ2-3, is as follows: DAGVTQSPTHLIKTRGQQVTLRCSPKSGHDTVSWYQQALGQGPQFIFQYYEEEERQRGNFPDRFSGHQFPNYSSELNVNALLLGDSALYLCASSLGQGGADTQYFGPGTRLTVL.